Included here is one T cell receptor (beta chain) sequence, with context. Its antigen specificity is not known. No base quality information exists; no much larger clone differs at one position. This sample is drawn from a study of blood T cell repertoires in COVID-19 (TCRdb year 2020). Some background on the complete study: Collaborator samples came from the United States, Italy and Spain and covered acute and convalescent phases of COVID-19. The prospective study material was composed of cDNA or gDNA derived from T cells, B-cell-depleted T cells, or PBMCs. The samples were drawn from two sources: the first 160 participants of the ongoing ImmuneRACE study, and approximately 1,300 subjects contributed by 6 global collaborators. The repertoires were released in a freely available public database meant as a resource for research on the immune response to SARS-CoV-2. The dataset comprised deeply sampled blood TCRbeta repertoires from subjects exposed to, actively infected with, or recovered from COVID-19. Where available, HLA class I and class II types were obtained from metadata supplied by the sample provider rather than from assay-based typing. The sample metadata nearly always contained a de-identified subject ID, COVID-19 status, age in years and sex.

TCRbeta CDR3 regions were amplified from genomic DNA by means of the immunoSEQ Assay, a bias-controlled multiplex PCR. The published analysis was carried out like this. The number of nucleated cells in each sample was estimated from the amplification of reference gene primers within the assay. Sequence reads were collapsed and filtered to measure the absolute abundance of every unique TCRbeta CDR3 rearrangement. For each sample, productive Simpson clonality was calculated as the square root of Simpson's diversity index over productive rearrangements. What TCRdb holds here is the immuneACCESS table cut down to in-frame rearrangements. Part of the clones is not present; checked against another copy, under half of the missing clones reflect an unresolved V gene, and the others are unexplained. V, J and clone size were drawn from that table, and D and trimming were deduced from the DNA. Recorded for this sample are about 410,000 clones; approximately 90% of them occurred a single time. The top ten hold 1.5% to 1.7% of the sample.

One collaborating source in Seattle enrolled patients during active infection and followed them longitudinally through the course of disease. Collaborating institutions collected whole blood in K2EDTA tubes following their own protocols. For TCRbeta analysis, collaborators shipped samples as frozen whole blood, isolated PBMCs, or DNA extracted from either of those sample types. Study-wide findings and limitations: The quantity of clinical and demographic metadata differed by source and by participant and was supplied without curation.

The germline V gene gives CDR1 as KGHSH and CDR2 as LQKENI. Deletion took 1 base off V and 0 bases off J, with a span of 10 bases between the germline ends. Inclusive of the bounding cysteine and phenylalanine, the CDR3 is 16 residues long. This entry keeps only the CDR3 DNA: 48 bases, framed from base 1. The rearrangement combines TRBV18 with TRBJ2-1; TRBD1 is possibly the D segment (6 matching bases). This clonotype originated in a woman aged 40 to 49 with COVID-19, enrolled during active disease. Sequenced material: peripheral blood. The bases are TGTGCCAGCTCACCACTCGCACAGGGCTCCTACAATGAGCAGTTCTTC. This codes for CASSPLAQGSYNEQFF.